Listed here are 16 T cell receptor beta chains from one sample, sequenced in a study of tumor-infiltrating lymphocytes in localized non-small cell lung cancer. Some clones are missing from TCRdb's copy, which holds only in-frame ones; the method was immunoSEQ multiplex PCR. The sample shows 10,000 to 12,000 clones, approximately 86% of them seen only once. Material for sequencing was uninvolved lung tissue not adjacent to the tumor. Receptors originate from a human donor with non-small cell lung cancer.

The chain uses TRBV20-1 and TRBJ1-1; D is unresolved. Germline V CDR1 and CDR2: DFQATT, SNEGSKA (reference sequence). V was clipped by 7 bases and J by 3 bases, with 3 bases between them. This CDR3 is built from 9 residues. The CDR3 reads CSVDTEAFF. Here the CDR3 DNA reads TGCAGTGTTGACACTGAAGCTTTCTTT.

The chain has TRBV7-2 and TRBJ1-4; a weak D match, TRBD1 (5 bases). Germline V gene data show CDR1 as SGHTA and CDR2 as FQGNSA. The CDR3 consists of 15 residues. The V end was cut by 4 bases, the J end by 8 bases, with 17 bases between. CDR3 in amino acids: CASSSSGLVEEKLFF. As DNA, the CDR3 is TGTGCCAGCAGCTCCTCAGGGTTAGTAGAGGAAAAACTGTTTTTT.

The CDR3 DNA follows: TGTGCCAGCAGCTGGGGGACAGCAAATTCACCCCTCCACTTT. Its translation is CASSWGTANSPLHF. The chain joins TRBV5-6 to TRBJ1-6; TRBD1 aligns across 7 bases. The CDR3 loop spans 14 amino acids. The junction had 4 bases not matched to a gene; V was cut back by 3 bases and J by 7 bases. The germline V gene has CDR1 SGHDT and CDR2 YYEEEE.

The chain recombines TRBV6-6 with TRBJ1-6; no clear D gene. The CDR3 is made up of 15 amino acids. Trimming shortened V by 2 bases and J by 1 base, and 6 bases separated the two germline ends. Germline V gene sequence: CDR1 MNHNY, CDR2 SVGAGI (reference sequence). The CDR3 bases are TGTGCCAGCAGTTACATCGGGTCCTATAATTCACCCCTCCACTTT. Translation gives CASSYIGSYNSPLHF.

The chain joins TRBV30 to TRBJ2-1; 9 bases agree with TRBD1. Trimming removed 1 base from V and 8 bases from J; junction bases left unmatched: 6. This CDR3 has 14 amino acids. CDR1 and CDR2 (germline): GTSNPN, SVGIG (reference sequence). This chain's CDR3 is CAWSGGQGRHEQFF. The CDR3 DNA reads as TGTGCCTGGAGTGGGGGACAGGGCCGACATGAGCAGTTCTTC.

This chain links TRBV11-2 with TRBJ2-7; D is perhaps TRBD1 (6 bases). With 5 bases removed from V and 3 bases from J, the gap between germline ends came to 17 bases. The germline gives CDR1 SGHAT, CDR2 FQNNGV. CDR3 length: 15 amino acids. This CDR3 is CASSLWGQAYYEQYF. CDR3 nucleotides: TGTGCCAGCAGCCTATGGGGGCAGGCCTACTACGAGCAGTACTTC.

This rearrangement joins TRBV2 to TRBJ1-4, with TRBD1 as a possible D gene (5 bases). V was cut by 7 bases and J by 4 bases, with 13 bases left in between. Germline CDR1 SNHLY, CDR2 FYNNEI. The CDR3 consists of 14 residues. The CDR3 protein is CASNWGQSNEKLFF. The CDR3 DNA follows: TGTGCCAGCAACTGGGGCCAGAGTAATGAAAAACTGTTTTTT.

This chain connects TRBV5-4 to TRBJ1-1, with D tentatively TRBD1 (6 bases). The CDR3 totals 16 residues. The V gene lost 0 bases and the J gene lost 1 base, with 13 bases spanning the gap. Germline loops: CDR1 SGHNT, CDR2 YYREEE (reference sequence). In nucleotides, the CDR3 is TGTGCCAGCAGCTTGGGCTCACAGGGAGGGAACACTGAAGCTTTCTTT. Its translation is CASSLGSQGGNTEAFF.

V is TRBV21-1 and J is TRBJ2-7; the table names TRBD2, a call not compared with the DNA. TRBV21-1 is a pseudogene locus. This CDR3 region has 15 residues. In nucleotides, the CDR3 is TGTGCCAGCAGCAAAGCTGGCGGGGGGTCCCACGAGCAGTACTTC. Protein product: CASSKAGGGSHEQYF.

In its sample, this clone was seen a few times. The rearrangement uses TRBV6-4 and TRBJ2-2, with D possibly called TRBD1 or TRBD2 (5 bases each). V lost 7 bases to trimming and J lost 4 bases, with 19 bases between them. This CDR3 spans 16 amino acids. Per germline, CDR1 MRHNA and CDR2 SNTAGT. Written as DNA, the CDR3 is TGTGCCAGCAATAAAACGGTCAGGGAGAGCACCGGGGAGCTGTTTTTT. This encodes CASNKTVRESTGELFF.

The rearrangement uses TRBV14 and TRBJ2-6; no reliable D call. V shed 2 bases and J shed 1 base, with 12 bases lying between them. In germline, CDR1 is SGHDN, CDR2 FVKESK. The CDR3 is 17 residues long. For the CDR3, the DNA is TGTGCCAGCAGCCAACAACGTTGGGGATCTGGGGCCAACGTCCTGACTTTC. Translating gives CASSQQRWGSGANVLTF. Variable domain in full (rest from reference TRBV14 and TRBJ2-6): EAGVTQFPSHSVIEKGQTVTLRCDPISGHDNLYWYRRVMGKEIKFLLHFVKESKQDESGMPNNRFLAERTGGTYSTLKVQPAELEDSGVYFCASSQQRWGSGANVLTFGAGSRLTVL.

The chain is built from TRBV5-6 and TRBJ2-7; a possible D gene is TRBD1 (5 bases). The CDR3 totals 14 residues. Germline lookup yields CDR1 SGHDT and CDR2 YYEEEE. The V and J ends lost 4 bases and 0 bases respectively, with 11 bases between them. CDR3 amino acids: CASSKGLASYEQYF. The CDR3, as DNA: TGTGCCAGCAGCAAGGGGTTAGCCTCCTACGAGCAGTACTTC.

The chain uses TRBV7-3 and TRBJ2-3; 7 bases fit TRBD1. Germline assignment: CDR1 SGHTA and CDR2 FQGTGA. V lost 8 bases, J lost 5 bases, and 7 bases stayed unmatched. The CDR3 length is 13 residues. The CDR3 DNA reads TGTGCCAGCTCCCGGGACAGACAAGATACGCAGTATTTT. Translating gives CASSRDRQDTQYF.

This clone occurred a few times. This chain connects TRBV27 to TRBJ2-3; a weak D match, TRBD2 (5 bases). Germline CDR1 reads MNHEY; CDR2 reads SMNVEV (reference sequence). The CDR3 runs 13 residues. Trimming pared 6 bases from V and 3 bases from J, leaving 10 bases between. The CDR3 nucleotides are TGTGCCAGCAGCTGGCGGGTGACAGATACGCAGTATTTT. It yields the protein CASSWRVTDTQYF.

This clone was picked up one time. The rearrangement links TRBV7-9 to TRBJ1-3, with D maybe TRBD1 (6 bases). This CDR3 has 16 residues. The germline gives CDR1 SEHNR, CDR2 FQNEAQ (reference sequence). V was cut by 5 bases and J by 0 bases, with 14 bases left in between. In DNA, the CDR3 is TGTGCCAGCAGCGTCCGGGACAAGTCCTCTGGAAACACCATATATTTT. It is translated as CASSVRDKSSGNTIYF.

The J gene is TRBJ2-3, the V gene TRBV7-3, with 7 bases that match TRBD2. This CDR3 has 15 amino acids. Losses at the gene ends were 2 bases for V and 2 bases for J; bases not matched to a gene: 4. CDR1 and CDR2 (germline): SGHTA, FQGTGA. The CDR3 is CASSLRGGPTDTQYF. The CDR3 DNA is TGTGCCAGCAGCTTACGCGGGGGACCCACAGATACGCAGTATTTT.